This T cell receptor beta chain was sequenced during a study of T cells expressing NK-cell markers (TCRdb year 2020). General notes on the study: Under ten donors provided sorted CD3+CD56+NKG2C+, CD3+CD56+NKG2C- and CD3+CD56-NKG2C+ T-cell subsets, whose TCR beta-chain repertoires were profiled. Libraries were sequenced as 2 x 150 bp reads on Illumina HiSeq 2000/2500, MiSeq or NextSeq. Among the eight sequenced donors, only one was HCMV-seronegative, while the other seven were HCMV-seropositive. All eight donors whose samples were sequenced were randomly selected healthy volunteers, three of them men and five women.

Including the terminal cysteine and phenylalanine, the CDR3 comprises 14 residues. Nucleotide data are not available. Data came from an Illumina HiSeq 2000. TCR beta cDNA libraries were made by 5'RACE template switching that added a universal primer site and unique molecular identifiers. Priming for cDNA synthesis came from the TCR beta constant segment, and two successive PCR amplification steps followed. As for the authors' bioinformatics: Reads were demultiplexed and grouped by UMI with MIGEC, and clonotypes were assembled and quantified with MiTCR. To exclude erroneous sequences, only TCR cDNA sequences supported by at least two reads were retained. The tcR package was used for downstream repertoire analysis, and clonotypes were matched between fractions using CDR3 nucleotide sequence together with V segment. VDJmatch was used to annotate antigen specificity against VDJdb, with one amino acid substitution allowed in CDR3. Reprocessed by TCRdb, the reads give a single entry per CDR3 protein sequence, without DNA. Clone size and V and J calls follow TCRdb, not the original study. The sample's records list 150,000 to 200,000 distinct CDR3 sequences. Approximately 17% of the sample is taken by the ten largest.

About this clonotype itself: The clone's antigen remains unknown.

To determine HCMV serostatus, a commercial ELISA kit was used to detect HCMV-specific IgG in serum. Peripheral blood mononuclear cells were isolated from blood by Ficoll density gradient centrifugation. Findings and caveats that apply to the study as a whole: Those dominant clonotypes were again the most abundant among CD3+CD56-NKG2C+ cells in a few donors, at 28.3-60.1%. It remained unclear whether the expanded NKG2C-expressing T cell clones were specific for HCMV antigens. In more than 5 donors, the dominant CD3+CD56+NKG2C+ clonotypes were found to rank among the top 10 CD8+ clonotypes and to make up about 1.0-7.5% of CD8+ T cells.

The sequence is built from TRBV12-3 or TRBV12-4 and TRBJ2-3; checking the TCRdb D call of TRBD1 is not possible without DNA. This TCR derives from a woman between 18 and 75 years old in good health. The sample comprised blood T cells: a sorted CD56 or NKG2C T cell subset, CD4+ or CD8+ T cells, or bulk PBMC T cells (not recorded which). The CDR3 in this case is CASRDRARTDTQYF.